This T cell receptor (beta chain) was sequenced in a study of cytomegalovirus exposure and HLA in healthy donors. Study context: Counted in an early data release were approximately 85 million unique TCRs from HLA-typed donors.

PCR primers comprised 60 Vbeta and 13 Jbeta primers. Only in-frame clones appear in the TCRdb table, and some are missing; sequencing was by immunoSEQ multiplex PCR. The repertoire consists of some 90,000 clones, with about 81% occurring once and the leading ten covering approximately 1.5%. V dropped 0 bases and J dropped 2 bases, with 17 bases sitting between them. The CDR3 extends over 17 amino acids. Germline values: CDR1 SGHRS, CDR2 YFSETQ. Overall study results and limits: Within an earlier analysis, most TCR beta V segments proved productive either about 90% or about 30% of the time. Likely technical artifact: a cluster of highly shared sequence variants.

As concerns this clone: The antigen is unknown.

This rearrangement joins TRBV5-1 to TRBJ2-5; D unresolved. This TCR was sampled from a man between 40 and 49 years old in good health and CMV-seronegative. Specimen: PBMCs. In DNA form, the CDR3 reads TGCGCCAGCAGCTTGGCTTGGAGCGCTTCGATTCAAGAGACCCAGTACTTC. Translation gives CASSLAWSASIQETQYF.